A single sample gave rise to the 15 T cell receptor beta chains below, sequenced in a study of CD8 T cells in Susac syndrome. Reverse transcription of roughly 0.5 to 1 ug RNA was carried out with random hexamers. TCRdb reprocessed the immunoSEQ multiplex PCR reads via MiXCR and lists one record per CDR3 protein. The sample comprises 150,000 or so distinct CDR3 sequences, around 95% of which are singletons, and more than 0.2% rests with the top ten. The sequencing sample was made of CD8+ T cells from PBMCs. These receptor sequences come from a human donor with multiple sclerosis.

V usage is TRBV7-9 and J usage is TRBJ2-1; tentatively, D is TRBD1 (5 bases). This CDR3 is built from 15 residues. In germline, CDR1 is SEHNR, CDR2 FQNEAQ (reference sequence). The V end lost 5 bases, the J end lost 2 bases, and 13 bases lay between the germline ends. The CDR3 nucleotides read TGTGCCAGCAGCACGAGGACGACAGCCTACAATGAGCAGTTCTTC. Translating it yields CASSTRTTAYNEQFF.

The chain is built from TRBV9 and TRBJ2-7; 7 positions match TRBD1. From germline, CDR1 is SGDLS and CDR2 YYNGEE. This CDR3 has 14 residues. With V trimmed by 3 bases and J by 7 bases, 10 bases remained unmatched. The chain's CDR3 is CASSDPPTGHEQYF. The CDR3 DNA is TGTGCCAGCAGCGACCCCCCGACAGGGCATGAGCAGTACTTC.

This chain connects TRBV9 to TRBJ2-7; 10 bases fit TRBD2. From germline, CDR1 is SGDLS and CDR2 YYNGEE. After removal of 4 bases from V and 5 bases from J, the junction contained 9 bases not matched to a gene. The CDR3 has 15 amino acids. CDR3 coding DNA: TGTGCCAGCAGCTCCCGAGGGCTAGCGGGGGACGAGCAGTACTTC. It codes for CASSSRGLAGDEQYF.

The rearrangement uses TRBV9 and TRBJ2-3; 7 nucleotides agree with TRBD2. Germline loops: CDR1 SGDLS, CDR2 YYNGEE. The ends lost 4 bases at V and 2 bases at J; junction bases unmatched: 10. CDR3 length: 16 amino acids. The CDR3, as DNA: TGTGCCAGCAGCCTAGCTAGCGGATTTTCCACAGATACGCAGTATTTT. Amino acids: CASSLASGFSTDTQYF.

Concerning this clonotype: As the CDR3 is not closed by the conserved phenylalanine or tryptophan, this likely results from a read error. DNA for the CDR3: TGCAGCGTTCGGCAGTCGGACCGCTATGGCTACACCCTC. Translation: CSVRQSDRYGYTL. The V gene is TRBV29-1, the J gene TRBJ1-2, with no clear D. The V gene's germline CDR1 is SQVTM and CDR2 ANQGSEA. CDR3 length: 13 residues. The V gene lost 5 bases and the J gene lost 4 bases, with 14 bases spanning the gap.

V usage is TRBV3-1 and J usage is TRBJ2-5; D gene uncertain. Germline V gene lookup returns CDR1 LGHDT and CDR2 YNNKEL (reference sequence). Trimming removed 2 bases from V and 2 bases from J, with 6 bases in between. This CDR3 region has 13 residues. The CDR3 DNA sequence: TGTGCCAGCAGCCAAAACCTTCAAGAGACCCAGTACTTC. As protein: CASSQNLQETQYF.

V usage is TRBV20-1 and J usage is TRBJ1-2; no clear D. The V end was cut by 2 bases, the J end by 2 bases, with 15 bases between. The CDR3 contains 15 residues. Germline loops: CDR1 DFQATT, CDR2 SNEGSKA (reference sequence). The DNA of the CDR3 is TGCAGTGCTAGACACTACGAGGCAGGCAACTATGGCTACACCTTC. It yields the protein CSARHYEAGNYGYTF.

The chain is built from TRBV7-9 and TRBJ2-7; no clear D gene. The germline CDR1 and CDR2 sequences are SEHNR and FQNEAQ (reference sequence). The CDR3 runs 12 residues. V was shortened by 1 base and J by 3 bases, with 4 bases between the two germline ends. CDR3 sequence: CASSLDYYEQYF. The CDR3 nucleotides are TGTGCCAGCAGCTTAGACTACTACGAGCAGTACTTC.

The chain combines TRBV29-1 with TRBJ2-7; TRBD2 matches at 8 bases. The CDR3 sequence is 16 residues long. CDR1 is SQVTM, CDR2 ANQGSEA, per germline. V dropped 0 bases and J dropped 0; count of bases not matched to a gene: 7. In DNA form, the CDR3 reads TGCAGCGTTGAAGATCCCAGCGGGGGCCACTCCTACGAGCAGTACTTC. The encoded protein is CSVEDPSGGHSYEQYF.

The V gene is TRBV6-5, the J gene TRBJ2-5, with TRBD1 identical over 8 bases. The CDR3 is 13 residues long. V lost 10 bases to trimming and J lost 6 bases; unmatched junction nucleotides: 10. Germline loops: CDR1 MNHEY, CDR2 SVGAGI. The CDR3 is CATCPTGGKTQYF. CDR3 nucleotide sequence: TGTGCCACCTGCCCAACAGGGGGGAAGACCCAGTACTTC.

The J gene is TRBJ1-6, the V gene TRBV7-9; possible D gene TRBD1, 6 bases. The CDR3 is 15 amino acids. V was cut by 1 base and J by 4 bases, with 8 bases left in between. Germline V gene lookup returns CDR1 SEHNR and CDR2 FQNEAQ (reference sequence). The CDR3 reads CASSLVQGYNSPLHF. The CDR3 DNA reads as TGTGCCAGCAGCTTAGTTCAGGGGTATAATTCACCCCTCCACTTT.

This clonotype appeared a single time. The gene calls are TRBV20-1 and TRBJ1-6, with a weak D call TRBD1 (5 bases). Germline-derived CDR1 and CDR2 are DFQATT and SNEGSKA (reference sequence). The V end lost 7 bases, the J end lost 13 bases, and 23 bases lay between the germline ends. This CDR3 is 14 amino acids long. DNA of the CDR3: TGCAGTGACATACGTGGGGCTCGCATCCGGCCCCTCCACTTT. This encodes CSDIRGARIRPLHF.

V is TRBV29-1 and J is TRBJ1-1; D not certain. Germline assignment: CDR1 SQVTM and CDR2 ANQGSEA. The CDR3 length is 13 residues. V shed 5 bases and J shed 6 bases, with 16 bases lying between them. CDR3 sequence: CSVTQEGPPEAFF. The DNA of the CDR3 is TGCAGCGTTACCCAGGAGGGCCCACCTGAAGCTTTCTTT.

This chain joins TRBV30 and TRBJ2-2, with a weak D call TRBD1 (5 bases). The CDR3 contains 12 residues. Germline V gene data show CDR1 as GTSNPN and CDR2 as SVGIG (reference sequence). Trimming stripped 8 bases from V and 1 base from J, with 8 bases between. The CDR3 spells CAGTGNTGELFF. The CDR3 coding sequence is TGTGCCGGAACAGGGAACACCGGGGAGCTGTTTTTT.

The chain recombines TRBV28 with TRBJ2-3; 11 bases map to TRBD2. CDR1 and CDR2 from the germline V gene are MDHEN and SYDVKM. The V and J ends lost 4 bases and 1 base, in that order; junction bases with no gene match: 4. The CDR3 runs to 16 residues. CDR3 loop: CASSSLLAGGTDTQYF. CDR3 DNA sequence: TGTGCCAGCAGTTCCCTACTAGCGGGGGGCACAGATACGCAGTATTTT. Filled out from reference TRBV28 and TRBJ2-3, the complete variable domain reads DVKVTQSSRYLVKRTGEKVFLECVQDMDHENMFWYRQDPGLGLRLIYFSYDVKMKEKGDIPEGYSVSREKKERFSLILESASTNQTSMYLCASSSLLAGGTDTQYFGPGTRLTVL.